The next 15 T cell receptor beta chains were all read from a single sample in a study of T cell changes during pregnancy in multiple sclerosis. The method was immunoSEQ multiplex PCR; TCRdb's version includes in-frame clones alone and lacks a portion of them. The table has around 33,000 clones, 70% to 90% seen once; the top ten hold about 3.8%. The sequences come from CD8+ T cells from peripheral blood mononuclear cells, collected in the third trimester of pregnancy. The origin of the receptors is a female donor with multiple sclerosis, enrolled in a pregnancy study.

The V and J genes are TRBV4-3 and TRBJ2-3, with 10 bases aligning to TRBD1. The V segment lost 4 bases and the J segment 4 bases; nucleotides outside the gene matches: 8. In germline, CDR1 is LGHNA, CDR2 YSLEER. The CDR3 sequence is 16 residues long. CDR3 bases: TGCGCCAGCAGCCCAGACAGGGGGCAAGGCGCAGATACGCAGTATTTT. As protein: CASSPDRGQGADTQYF.

The chain couples TRBV10-3 to TRBJ2-7; a possible D gene is TRBD2 (6 bases). CDR1 ENHRY and CDR2 SYGVKD come from the germline V gene. V gave up 0 bases and J gave up 3 bases, with 12 bases separating them. The CDR3 sequence is 15 residues long. The CDR3 protein is CAISESQGLNYEQYF. The DNA for the CDR3 is TGTGCCATCAGTGAGTCGCAGGGACTGAACTACGAGCAGTACTTC.

The CDR3 reads CASSQDGQLNTEAFF. CDR3 nucleotides: TGCGCCAGCAGCCAAGACGGACAGTTGAACACTGAAGCTTTCTTT. V gene TRBV4-3 combines with J gene TRBJ1-1; D possibly corresponds to TRBD1 (6 bases). This CDR3 contains 15 residues. V was trimmed by 0 bases and J by 0 bases, leaving 8 bases between them. CDR1 LGHNA and CDR2 YSLEER come from the germline V gene.

This chain joins TRBV7-6 and TRBJ2-7; D is uncertain. Germline V gene lookup returns CDR1 SGHVS and CDR2 FNYEAQ. The CDR3 covers 15 residues. Trimming took 1 base from V and 3 from J, leaving 13 bases between them. The DNA of the CDR3 is TGTGCCAGCAGCTTAGGGCCCCAGAAGAACTACGAGCAGTACTTC. Its protein product is CASSLGPQKNYEQYF.

The chain combines TRBV9 with TRBJ2-7; possibly TRBD1 for D (5 bases). V was pared by 6 bases and J by 5 bases, with 15 bases between. Germline CDR1 reads SGDLS; CDR2 reads YYNGEE. CDR3 length: 13 amino acids. This CDR3 is CASNPSGLHEQYF. The DNA of the CDR3 is TGTGCCAGCAACCCTTCAGGGTTACACGAGCAGTACTTC.

The gene calls are TRBV30 and TRBJ1-2; 8 bases match TRBD1. The V gene end was trimmed by 4 bases and the J gene end by 4 bases; junction bases not matched to a gene: 11. Germline V lookup: CDR1 GTSNPN, CDR2 SVGIG (reference sequence). The CDR3 loop spans 15 amino acids. Here the CDR3 DNA reads TGTGCCTGGAAGGACACGGGCAGGGGGCCCTATGGCTACACCTTC. Protein sequence: CAWKDTGRGPYGYTF.

The chain uses TRBV4-3 and TRBJ2-2, with 7 nucleotides matching TRBD1. This CDR3 spans 17 amino acids. V lost 0 bases to trimming and J lost 2 bases; unmatched junction nucleotides: 6. CDR1 is LGHNA, CDR2 YSLEER, per germline. Here the CDR3 reads CASSQETGKINTGELFF. As DNA, the CDR3 is TGCGCCAGCAGCCAAGAGACAGGGAAAATCAACACCGGGGAGCTGTTTTTT.

On this clone itself: Other DNA sequences from this sample encode an identical CDR3 as well. This rearrangement joins TRBV4-3 to TRBJ1-2; the match to TRBD1 covers 7 bases. Germline V gene data show CDR1 as LGHNA and CDR2 as YSLEER. The CDR3 length is 15 residues. Germline trimming cut 0 bases from V and 2 bases from J; bases unmatched to any gene: 3. Here the CDR3 reads CASSQDPGGNYGYTF. The CDR3 coding sequence is TGCGCCAGCAGCCAAGACCCAGGGGGGAACTATGGCTACACCTTC.

This clone was picked up a small number of times. The rearrangement joins TRBV4-3 to TRBJ1-5, with D possibly being TRBD1 (5 bases). Trimming took off 4 bases at V and 1 base at J, with 8 bases between the two ends. The V gene's germline CDR1 is LGHNA and CDR2 YSLEER. The CDR3 runs to 14 residues. CDR3 DNA: TGCGCCAGCAGCCCCGGACAAAGCAATCAGCCCCAGCATTTT. Its protein is CASSPGQSNQPQHF.

This rearrangement joins TRBV5-6 to TRBJ2-5; no reliable D call. Trimming shortened V by 4 bases and J by 5 bases, and 12 bases separated the two germline ends. This CDR3 has 13 amino acids. Germline V gene data show CDR1 as SGHDT and CDR2 as YYEEEE. CDR3 sequence (DNA): TGTGCCAGCAGCCCCGAATATCGGGAGACCCAGTACTTC. Translating it yields CASSPEYRETQYF. Combining the CDR3 with reference TRBV5-6 and TRBJ2-5 gives the whole variable domain DAGVTQSPTHLIKTRGQQVTLRCSPKSGHDTVSWYQQALGQGPQFIFQYYEEEERQRGNFPDRFSGHQFPNYSSELNVNALLLGDSALYLCASSPEYRETQYFGPGTRLLVL.

The chain joins TRBV5-6 to TRBJ1-1; D is unclear. V gave up 0 bases and J gave up 8 bases, with 11 bases separating them. The CDR3 covers 13 residues. Germline CDR1 is SGHDT and CDR2 is YYEEEE. CDR3 DNA sequence: TGTGCCAGCAGCTTGGGGTCGACATTAGAAGCTTTCTTT. Its translation is CASSLGSTLEAFF.

The V call is TRBV4-3, the J call TRBJ1-1, with 8 nucleotides matching TRBD1. V gave up 0 bases and J gave up 3 bases; unmatched junction bases: 6. This CDR3 is built from 16 residues. The germline V gene has CDR1 LGHNA and CDR2 YSLEER. The CDR3 loop reads CASSQETGEFDTEAFF. DNA of the CDR3: TGCGCCAGCAGCCAAGAGACAGGGGAGTTTGACACTGAAGCTTTCTTT.

V is TRBV30 and J is TRBJ2-1, with 10 bases aligning to TRBD1. V trimming: 5 bases; J trimming: 8 bases; junction bases outside the gene matches: 6. This CDR3 contains 13 residues. Germline loops: CDR1 GTSNPN, CDR2 SVGIG (reference sequence). The CDR3 bases are TGTGCCTGGGCAGGGGACAGGGGCCATGAGCAGTTCTTC. Protein sequence: CAWAGDRGHEQFF.

This clone was picked up one time. The chain uses TRBV19 and TRBJ1-4, with D unresolved. The CDR3 loop spans 16 amino acids. CDR1 is LNHDA, CDR2 SQIVND, per germline (reference sequence). V was pared by 6 bases and J by 8 bases, with 22 bases between. The CDR3 nucleotides are TGTGCCAGTAGCCCGGCGGGAGGACGAACTCGCGAAAAACTGTTTTTT. The encoded protein is CASSPAGGRTREKLFF.

V usage is TRBV5-5 and J usage is TRBJ1-1; D is perhaps TRBD1 (6 bases). Germline CDR1 is SGHKS and CDR2 is YYEKEE (reference sequence). The CDR3 is 12 residues long. V gave up 6 bases and J gave up 3 bases, with 9 bases separating them. The CDR3 DNA follows: TGTGCCAGCACCAACAGGGACACTGAAGCTTTCTTT. This codes for CASTNRDTEAFF.